Given below is one TCR beta chain in context. This clonotype was recorded many times. No cognate antigen has been identified for it. No clone much larger than this one lies a single base away; base qualities are absent. The method behind the library was RACE. Instrument used: NextSeq 500. During library preparation, unique molecular identifiers were attached to individual cDNA molecules so that TCRs could be counted quantitatively and reproducibly. From each blood RNA sample, both TCR alpha and TCR beta chains were sequenced. Per the source publication's procedure: Samples had a median of around 92,000 TCRs, with a range from roughly 20,000 to 690,600. The Decombinator software suite was used to annotate V, J and CDR3 in the TCR reads. To make PS versus PT1 abundance plots, every sample was subsampled to the same number of TCRs (28,000). TCRs were defined as expanded if absent before sensitization and observed at least eight times at the 2-week time point. Using fastp at Q25 and MiXCR, TCRdb reprocessed the public reads and kept productive beta chains. Identical CDR3 proteins give one entry, which carries the most common genes and DNA. TCRdb's processing, not the authors', yielded these V and J calls. This sample lists over 85,000 distinct CDR3 sequences; 11% were detected once. The ten largest clonotypes hold more than 2.5% of the sample.

What the time point label conveys for this sample: pre-sensitization, week 0. Taken with the paper, the label for treatment or condition translates to: therapeutic diphenylcyclopropenone sensitization with weekly scalp DPC. At each patch-test visit, blood was drawn before the patch test was applied. Eligible patients were aged 18 to 70, diagnosed with alopecia, deemed suitable for DPC therapy, and excluded if pregnant. Total RNA was isolated from unfractionated whole blood collected in Tempus Blood RNA tubes. This specimen belongs to a study of human T cells and chemical hapten exposure (dated by TCRdb to about 2021). At the level of the whole study: For sensitization, 2% DPC in acetone was applied to a roughly 2 cm by roughly 2 cm area of upper inner arm skin. Alopecia areata with under or over 50% scalp involvement, alopecia totalis and alopecia universalis were represented in the patient cohort, which was mostly female. Twenty-nine alopecia patients provided blood for TCR sequencing at one to four time points (pre-sensitization, 2, 6 and 24 weeks). Throughout the roughly 25-week study period, patients were also given weekly therapeutic DPC doses on the scalp. Libraries were pooled for sequencing, and per-sample TCR yields varied mainly because of small differences in library volumes within the pool. Patch tests used Finn chambers with 0.01% DPC on the upper back, scored after 6 days by International Contact Dermatitis Research Group standards. Blood was sampled from patients pre-sensitization (week 0) and at 2, 6 and about 24 weeks after DPC sensitization. Peripheral blood TCR repertoire changes were tracked in vivo in alopecia patients during primary and secondary sensitization to the hapten diphenylcyclopropenone (DPC). General study outcomes and caveats: A positive correlation was found between the number of PT1 expanded TCRs and patch test score, with significance reached at thresholds 8, 16 and 32 but not 4. All patients had alopecia, a presumed autoimmune disease, so their immune response might differ from that of healthy individuals. No change with DPC sensitization was found in the number of TCRs above 1 in 1000 frequency, and no evidence of global repertoire structure alterations was found. After repeated subsampling, the strength of the expansion versus patch-test correlation and the threshold at which it became significant changed. Significantly more large CDR3 similarity clusters were formed by expanded TCRs than by pre-sensitization or healthy control sets, consistent with antigen-driven responses.

Taken from cysteine to phenylalanine, the CDR3 has 13 residues. The read is trimmed to its CDR3 DNA, 39 bases read in frame from base 1. The germline V gene (reference sequence) sets CDR1 to DFQATT and CDR2 to SNEGSKA. This clonotype was sampled from a woman aged 60-70 years with alopecia areata. Some clones in this sample may be carry-over from other donors' samples. This chain joins TRBV20-1 to TRBJ1-2, with 12 bases in between that match TRBD1. Sequencing used whole blood, obtained in connection with sensitization to the hapten diphenylcyclopropenone (DPC). The CDR3 region reads CTVAGQGASGYTF. The bases are TGCACCGTGGCGGGACAGGGGGCCTCTGGCTACACCTTC.